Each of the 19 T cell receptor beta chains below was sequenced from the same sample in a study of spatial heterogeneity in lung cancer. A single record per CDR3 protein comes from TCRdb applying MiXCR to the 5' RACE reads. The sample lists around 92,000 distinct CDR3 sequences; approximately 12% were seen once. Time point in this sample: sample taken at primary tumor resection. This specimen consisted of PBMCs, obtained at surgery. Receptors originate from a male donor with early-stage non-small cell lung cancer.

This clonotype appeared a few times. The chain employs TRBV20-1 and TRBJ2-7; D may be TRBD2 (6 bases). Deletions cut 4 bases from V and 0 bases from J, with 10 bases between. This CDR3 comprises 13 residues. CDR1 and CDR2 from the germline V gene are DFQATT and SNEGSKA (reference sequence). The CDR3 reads CSATSESSYEQYF. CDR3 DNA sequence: TGCAGTGCTACTAGCGAGAGCTCCTACGAGCAGTACTTC.

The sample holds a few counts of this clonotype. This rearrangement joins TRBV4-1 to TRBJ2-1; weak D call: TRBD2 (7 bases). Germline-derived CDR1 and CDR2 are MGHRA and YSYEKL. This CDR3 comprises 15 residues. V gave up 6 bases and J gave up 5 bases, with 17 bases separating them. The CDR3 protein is CASSRNGGPNNEQFF. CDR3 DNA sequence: TGCGCCAGCAGTCGAAACGGGGGGCCGAACAATGAGCAGTTCTTC.

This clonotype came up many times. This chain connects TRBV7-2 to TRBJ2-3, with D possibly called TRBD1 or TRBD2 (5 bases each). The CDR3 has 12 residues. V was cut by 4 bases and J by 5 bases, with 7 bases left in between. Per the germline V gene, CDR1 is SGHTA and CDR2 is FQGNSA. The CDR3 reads CASSWGIDTQYF. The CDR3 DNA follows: TGTGCCAGCAGCTGGGGGATAGATACGCAGTATTTT.

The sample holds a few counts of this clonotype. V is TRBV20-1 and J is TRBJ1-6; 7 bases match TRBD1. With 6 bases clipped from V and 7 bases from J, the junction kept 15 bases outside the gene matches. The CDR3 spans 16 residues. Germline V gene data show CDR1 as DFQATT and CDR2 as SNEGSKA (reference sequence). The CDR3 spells CSAPTGKTANNSPLHF. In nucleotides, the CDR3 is TGCAGTGCCCCGACAGGGAAAACGGCTAACAATTCACCCCTCCACTTT.

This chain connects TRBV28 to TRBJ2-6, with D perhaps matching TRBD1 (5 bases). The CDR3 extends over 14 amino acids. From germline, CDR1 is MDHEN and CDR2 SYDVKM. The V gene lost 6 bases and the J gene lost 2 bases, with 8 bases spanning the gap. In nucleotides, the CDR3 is TGTGCCAGCAGGATAGGGGCTGGGGCCAACGTCCTGACTTTC. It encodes CASRIGAGANVLTF.

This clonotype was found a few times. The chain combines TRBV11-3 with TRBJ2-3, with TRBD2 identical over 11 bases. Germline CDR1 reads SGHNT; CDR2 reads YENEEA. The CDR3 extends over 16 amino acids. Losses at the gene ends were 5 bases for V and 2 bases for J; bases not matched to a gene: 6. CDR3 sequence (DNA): TGTGCCAGCAGCCCCTTAGCGGGAGGGCCCACAGATACGCAGTATTTT. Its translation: CASSPLAGGPTDTQYF. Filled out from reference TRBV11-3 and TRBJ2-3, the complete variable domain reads EAGVVQSPRYKIIEKKQPVAFWCNPISGHNTLYWYLQNLGQGPELLIRYENEEAVDDSQLPKDRFSAERLKGVDSTLKIQPAELGDSAVYLCASSPLAGGPTDTQYFGPGTRLTVL.

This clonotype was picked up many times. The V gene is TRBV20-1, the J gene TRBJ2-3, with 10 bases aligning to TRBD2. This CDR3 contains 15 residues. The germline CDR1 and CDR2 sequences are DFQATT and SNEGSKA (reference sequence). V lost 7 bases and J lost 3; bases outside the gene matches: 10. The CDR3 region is CSGHLAGEGTDTQYF. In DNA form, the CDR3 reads TGCAGTGGCCACCTAGCGGGAGAAGGTACAGATACGCAGTATTTT.

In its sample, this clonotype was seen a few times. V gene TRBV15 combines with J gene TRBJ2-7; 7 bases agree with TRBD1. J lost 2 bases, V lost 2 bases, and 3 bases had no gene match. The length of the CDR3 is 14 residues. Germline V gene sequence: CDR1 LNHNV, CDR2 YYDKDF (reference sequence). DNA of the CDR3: TGTGCCACCAGCAGAACAACAGGGGCCTACGAGCAGTACTTC. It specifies CATSRTTGAYEQYF.

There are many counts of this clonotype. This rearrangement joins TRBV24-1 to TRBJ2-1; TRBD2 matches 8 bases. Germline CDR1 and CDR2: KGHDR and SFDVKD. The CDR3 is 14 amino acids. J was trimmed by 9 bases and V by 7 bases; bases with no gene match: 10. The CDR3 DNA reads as TGTGCCACCAGCGAAACCGGACTAGCTGGTGAGCAGTTCTTC. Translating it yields CATSETGLAGEQFF.

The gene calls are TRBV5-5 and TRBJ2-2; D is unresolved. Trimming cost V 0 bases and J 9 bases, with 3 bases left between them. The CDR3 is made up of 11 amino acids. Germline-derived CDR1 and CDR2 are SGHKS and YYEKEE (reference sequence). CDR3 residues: CASSLDRELFF. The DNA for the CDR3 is TGTGCCAGCAGCTTGGACAGGGAGCTGTTTTTT.

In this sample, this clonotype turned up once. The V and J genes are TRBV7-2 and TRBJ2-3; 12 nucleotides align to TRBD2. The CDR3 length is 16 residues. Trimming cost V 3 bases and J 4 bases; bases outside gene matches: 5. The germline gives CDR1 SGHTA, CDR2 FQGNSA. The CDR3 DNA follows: TGTGCCAGCAGCTTTGGAGCTAGCGGGAGGGCAGATACGCAGTATTTT. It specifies CASSFGASGRADTQYF.

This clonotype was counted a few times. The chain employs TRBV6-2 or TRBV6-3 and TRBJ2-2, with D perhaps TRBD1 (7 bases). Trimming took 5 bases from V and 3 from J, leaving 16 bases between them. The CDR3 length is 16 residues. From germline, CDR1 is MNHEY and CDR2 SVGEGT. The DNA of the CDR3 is TGTGCCAGCAGTACGCAGCGCAGGGGGGACACCGGGGAGCTGTTTTTT. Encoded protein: CASSTQRRGDTGELFF.

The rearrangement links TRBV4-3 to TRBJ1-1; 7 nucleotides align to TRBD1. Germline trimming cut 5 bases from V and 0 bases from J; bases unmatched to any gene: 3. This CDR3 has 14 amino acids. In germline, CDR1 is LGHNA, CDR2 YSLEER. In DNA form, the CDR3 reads TGCGCCAGCAGCTCGGGACAGATGAACACTGAAGCTTTCTTT. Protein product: CASSSGQMNTEAFF.

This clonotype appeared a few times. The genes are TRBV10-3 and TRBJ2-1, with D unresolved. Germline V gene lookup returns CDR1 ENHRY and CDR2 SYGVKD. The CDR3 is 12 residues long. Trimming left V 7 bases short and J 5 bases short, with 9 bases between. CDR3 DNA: TGTGCCATCAAGAACGCAAACAATGAGCAGTTCTTC. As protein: CAIKNANNEQFF.

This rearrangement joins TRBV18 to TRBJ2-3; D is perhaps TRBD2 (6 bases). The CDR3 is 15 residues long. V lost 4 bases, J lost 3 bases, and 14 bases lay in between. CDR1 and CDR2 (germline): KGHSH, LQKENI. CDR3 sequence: CASSRQAGHTDTQYF. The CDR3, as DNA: TGTGCCAGCTCACGGCAAGCGGGTCATACAGATACGCAGTATTTT.

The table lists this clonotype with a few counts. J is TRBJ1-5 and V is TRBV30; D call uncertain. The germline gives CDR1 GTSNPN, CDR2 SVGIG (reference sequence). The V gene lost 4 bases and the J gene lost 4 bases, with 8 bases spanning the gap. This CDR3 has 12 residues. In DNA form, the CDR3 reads TGTGCCTGGAACCGGGTAAATCAGCCCCAGCATTTT. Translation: CAWNRVNQPQHF.

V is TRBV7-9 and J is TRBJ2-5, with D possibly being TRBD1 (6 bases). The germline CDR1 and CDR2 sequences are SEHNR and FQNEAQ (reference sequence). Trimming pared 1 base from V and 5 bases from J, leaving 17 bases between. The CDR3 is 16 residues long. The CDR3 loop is CASSLVVLGAGETQYF. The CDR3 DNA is TGTGCCAGCAGCTTAGTAGTTCTGGGGGCTGGGGAGACCCAGTACTTC.

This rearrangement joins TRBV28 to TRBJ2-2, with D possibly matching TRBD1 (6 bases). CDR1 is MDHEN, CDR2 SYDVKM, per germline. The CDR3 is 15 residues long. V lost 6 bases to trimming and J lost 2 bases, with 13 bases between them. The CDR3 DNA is TGTGCCAGCAGGCCAACGGACAGAAACACCGGGGAGCTGTTTTTT. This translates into CASRPTDRNTGELFF.

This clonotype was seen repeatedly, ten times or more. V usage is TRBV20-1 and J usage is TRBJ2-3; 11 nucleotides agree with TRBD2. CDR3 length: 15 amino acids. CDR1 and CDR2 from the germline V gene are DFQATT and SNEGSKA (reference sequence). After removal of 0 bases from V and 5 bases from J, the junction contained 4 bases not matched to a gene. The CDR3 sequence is CSARDSGRAVDTQYF. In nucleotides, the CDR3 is TGCAGTGCTAGAGATAGCGGGAGGGCCGTAGATACGCAGTATTTT.